The source of this TCR beta chain is a study of regulatory T cells in long-lasting Graves disease. Study details: Graves' cases, newly diagnosed, had used antithyroid drugs under 3 months.

At least ten counts were recorded for this clonotype. Library construction for TCR beta used iRepertoire HTBI primers and Arm-PCR of CDR3 regions. TCRdb reanalysed the multiplex PCR reads using MiXCR and keeps one entry per CDR3 protein. The repertoire holds about 440,000 distinct CDR3 sequences, with approximately 16% as singletons. CDR1 is LGHDT, CDR2 YNNKEL, per germline (reference sequence). CDR3 length equals 17 residues. J lost 5 bases, V lost 0 bases, and 6 bases had no gene match. Time point defined: newly diagnosed GD, antithyroid drugs for less than 3 months. Scientists built the TCR library using RNA that was extracted from PBMCs. The data were also submitted as part of a second study, on T cells in Graves' hyperthyroidism and ophthalmopathy. As that study records: Blood also showed most of the thyroid clonotypes that were expanded above 0.001.

The sequence was obtained from a woman aged 25-40 years with Graves disease. The sample in question was peripheral blood mononuclear cells (PBMCs), obtained at new diagnosis, from a patient treated with antithyroid drugs. The V call is TRBV3-1, the J call TRBJ2-5; 13 bases are shared with TRBD2. CDR3 sequence: CASSQDPGLAGDETQYF. The DNA for the CDR3 is TGTGCCAGCAGCCAAGATCCCGGACTAGCGGGAGACGAGACCCAGTACTTC.